What follows is one T cell receptor (beta chain) and its context. CDR3 length: 16 amino acids. With 4 bases removed from V and 4 bases from J, the gap between germline ends came to 18 bases. Looked up from germline, CDR1 is SGHRS and CDR2 is YFSETQ. The data were taken from a study of technical replicates of blood from several donors. This table comes from immunoSEQ multiplex PCR, and its TCRdb copy is limited to in-frame clones, with some not included. The sample records more than 90,000 clones, nearly 97% being singletons. This receptor was obtained from a human donor in good health. The source material was T cells isolated from PBMCs. The chain joins TRBV5-1 to TRBJ1-5; weak D call: TRBD1 (5 bases). The CDR3 region has the DNA TGCGCCAGCAGCCCAGGAGGGGATGTTTATAATCAGCCCCAGCATTTT. As protein: CASSPGGDVYNQPQHF.